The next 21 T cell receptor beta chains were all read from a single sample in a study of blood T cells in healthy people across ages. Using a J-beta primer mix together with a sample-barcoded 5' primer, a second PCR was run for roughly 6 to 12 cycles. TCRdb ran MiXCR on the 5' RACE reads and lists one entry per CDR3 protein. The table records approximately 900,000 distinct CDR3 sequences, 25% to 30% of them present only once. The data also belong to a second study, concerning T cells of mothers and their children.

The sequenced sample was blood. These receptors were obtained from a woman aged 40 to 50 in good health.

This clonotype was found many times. In nucleotides, the CDR3 is TGCAGCGTTGAATGGCCCGGAGAAGGAAAACTGTTTTTT. It specifies CSVEWPGEGKLFF. J is TRBJ1-4 and V is TRBV29-1; no reliable D call. V shed 2 bases and J shed 10 bases, with 14 bases lying between them. Germline V lookup: CDR1 SQVTM, CDR2 ANQGSEA. This CDR3 contains 13 residues.

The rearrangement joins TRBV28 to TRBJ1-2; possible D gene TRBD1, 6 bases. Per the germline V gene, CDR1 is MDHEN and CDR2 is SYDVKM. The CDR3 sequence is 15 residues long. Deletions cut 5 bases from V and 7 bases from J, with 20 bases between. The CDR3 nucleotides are TGTGCCAGCAGTCGCCAGGACAGAGGCTTAACTGGCTACACCTTC. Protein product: CASSRQDRGLTGYTF.

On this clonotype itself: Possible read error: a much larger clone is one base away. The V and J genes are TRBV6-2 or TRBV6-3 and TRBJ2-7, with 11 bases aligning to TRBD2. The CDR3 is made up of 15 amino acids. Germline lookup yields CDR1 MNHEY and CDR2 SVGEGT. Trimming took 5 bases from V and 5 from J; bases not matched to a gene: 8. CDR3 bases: TGTGCCAGCAGTAACCGCCCTAGCGGGGGGAACGAGCAGTACTTC. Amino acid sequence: CASSNRPSGGNEQYF.

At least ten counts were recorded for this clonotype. The CDR3 bases are TGCAGTGCTAGAGATCCGCAGGCCGGCTACACCTTC. Translation gives CSARDPQAGYTF. This rearrangement joins TRBV20-1 to TRBJ1-2; D is uncertain. CDR3 length: 12 amino acids. Trimming removed 0 bases at V and 8 bases at J, with 10 bases between. Germline lookup yields CDR1 DFQATT and CDR2 SNEGSKA (reference sequence).

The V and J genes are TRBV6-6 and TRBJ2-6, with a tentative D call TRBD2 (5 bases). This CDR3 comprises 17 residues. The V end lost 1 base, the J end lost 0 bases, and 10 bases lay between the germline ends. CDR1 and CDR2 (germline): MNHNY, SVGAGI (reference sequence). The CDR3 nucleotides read TGTGCCAGCAGTTACTGGAGCGGTGACTCTGGGGCCAACGTCCTGACTTTC. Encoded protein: CASSYWSGDSGANVLTF.

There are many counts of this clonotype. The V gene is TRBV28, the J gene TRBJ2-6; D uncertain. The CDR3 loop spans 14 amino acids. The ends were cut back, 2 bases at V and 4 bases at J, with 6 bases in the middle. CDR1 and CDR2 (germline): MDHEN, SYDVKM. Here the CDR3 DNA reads TGTGCCAGCAGTTTAATTCAGGGGGCCAACGTCCTGACTTTC. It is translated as CASSLIQGANVLTF.

CDR3 sequence (DNA): TGTGCCAGCAGTAAGTTACTCCCAAGGGGATACTACGAGCAGTACTTC. It specifies CASSKLLPRGYYEQYF. The chain links TRBV6-1 to TRBJ2-7; D perhaps matches TRBD1 (5 bases). Germline V CDR1 and CDR2: MNHNS, SASEGT. Trimming removed 5 bases from V and 3 bases from J, with 20 bases in between. The CDR3 sequence is 16 residues long.

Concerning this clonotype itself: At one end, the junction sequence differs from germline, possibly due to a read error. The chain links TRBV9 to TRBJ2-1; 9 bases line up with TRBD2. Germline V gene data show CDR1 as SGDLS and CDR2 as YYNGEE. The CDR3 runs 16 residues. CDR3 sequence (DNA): TGCGCCAGCAGCGTAGTTAGCGGGAGCCCCTACAATGAGCAGTTCTTC. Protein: CASSVVSGSPYNEQFF.

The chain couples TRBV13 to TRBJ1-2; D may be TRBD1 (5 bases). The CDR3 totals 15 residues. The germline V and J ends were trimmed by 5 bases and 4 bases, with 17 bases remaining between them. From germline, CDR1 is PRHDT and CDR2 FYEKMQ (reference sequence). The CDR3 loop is CASSPHMIDSYGYTF. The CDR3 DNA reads TGTGCCAGCAGCCCCCACATGATTGACAGCTATGGCTACACCTTC.

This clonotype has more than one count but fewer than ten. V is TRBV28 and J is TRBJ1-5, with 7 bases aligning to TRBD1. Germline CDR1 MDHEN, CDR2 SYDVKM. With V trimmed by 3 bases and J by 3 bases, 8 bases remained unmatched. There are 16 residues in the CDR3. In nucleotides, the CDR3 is TGTGCCAGCAGTTTTCGGGCAGGGGGTGACAATCAGCCCCAGCATTTT. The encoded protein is CASSFRAGGDNQPQHF.

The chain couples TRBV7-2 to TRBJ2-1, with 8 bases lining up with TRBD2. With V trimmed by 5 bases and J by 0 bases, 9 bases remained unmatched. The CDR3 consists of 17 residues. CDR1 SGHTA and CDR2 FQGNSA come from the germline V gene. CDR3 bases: TGTGCCAGCAGCCACGGGGGGGCCCAGGGCTCCTACAATGAGCAGTTCTTC. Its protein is CASSHGGAQGSYNEQFF.

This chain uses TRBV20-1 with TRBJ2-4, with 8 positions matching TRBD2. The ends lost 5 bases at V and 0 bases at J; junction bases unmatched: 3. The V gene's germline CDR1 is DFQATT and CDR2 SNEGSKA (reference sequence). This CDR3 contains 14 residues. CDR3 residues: CSADAGGAKNIQYF. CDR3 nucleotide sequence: TGCAGTGCTGACGCGGGGGGAGCCAAAAACATTCAGTACTTC.

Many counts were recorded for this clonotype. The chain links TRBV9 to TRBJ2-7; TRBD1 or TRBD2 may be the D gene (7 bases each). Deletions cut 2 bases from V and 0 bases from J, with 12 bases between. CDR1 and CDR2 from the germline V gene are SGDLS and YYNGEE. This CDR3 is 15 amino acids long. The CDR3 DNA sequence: TGTGCCAGCAGCGTTGGGGGGGACAGCTCCTACGAGCAGTACTTC. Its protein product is CASSVGGDSSYEQYF.

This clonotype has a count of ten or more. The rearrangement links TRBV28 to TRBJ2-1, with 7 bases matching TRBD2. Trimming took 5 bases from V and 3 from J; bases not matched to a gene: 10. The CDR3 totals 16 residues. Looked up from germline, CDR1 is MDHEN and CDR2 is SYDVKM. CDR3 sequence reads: CASSLYQRGFYNEQFF. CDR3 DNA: TGTGCCAGCAGTCTATATCAGCGGGGCTTCTACAATGAGCAGTTCTTC.

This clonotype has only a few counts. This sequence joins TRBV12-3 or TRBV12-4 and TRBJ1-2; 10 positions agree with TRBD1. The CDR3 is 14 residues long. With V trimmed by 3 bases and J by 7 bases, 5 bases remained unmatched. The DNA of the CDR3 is TGTGCCAGCAGTTTCGGGACAGGGGTGATTGGCTACACCTTC. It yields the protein CASSFGTGVIGYTF.

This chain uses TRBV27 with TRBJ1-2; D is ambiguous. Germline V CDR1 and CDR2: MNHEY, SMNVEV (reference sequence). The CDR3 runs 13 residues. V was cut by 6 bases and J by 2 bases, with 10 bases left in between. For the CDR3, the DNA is TGTGCCAGCAGCCAGAACCCCAACTATGGCTACACCTTC. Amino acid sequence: CASSQNPNYGYTF.

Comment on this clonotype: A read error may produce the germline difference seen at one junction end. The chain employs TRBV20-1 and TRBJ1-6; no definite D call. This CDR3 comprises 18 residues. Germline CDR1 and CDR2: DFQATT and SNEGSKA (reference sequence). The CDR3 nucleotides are TGCAGTGCTGGAGATTCCCTGTCGCGGAGCTCCTATAATTCACCCCTCCACTTT. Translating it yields CSAGDSLSRSSYNSPLHF.

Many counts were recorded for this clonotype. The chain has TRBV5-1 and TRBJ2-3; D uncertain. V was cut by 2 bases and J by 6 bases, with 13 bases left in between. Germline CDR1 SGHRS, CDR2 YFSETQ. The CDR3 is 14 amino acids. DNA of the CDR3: TGCGCCAGCAGCTTAGCCCCCCTCCCTGATACGCAGTATTTT. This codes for CASSLAPLPDTQYF. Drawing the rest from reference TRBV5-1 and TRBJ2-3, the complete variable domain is KAGVTQTPRYLIKTRGQQVTLSCSPISGHRSVSWYQQTPGQGLQFLFEYFSETQRNKGNFPGRFSGRQFSNSRSEMNVSTLELGDSALYLCASSLAPLPDTQYFGPGTRLTVL.

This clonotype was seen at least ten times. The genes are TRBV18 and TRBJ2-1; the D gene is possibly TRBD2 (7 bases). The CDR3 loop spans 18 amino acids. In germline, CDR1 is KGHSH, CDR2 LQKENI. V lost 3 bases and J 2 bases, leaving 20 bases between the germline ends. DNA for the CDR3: TGTGCCAGCTCACCGGATAGGGGGGGGGGCCCAGCCTACAATGAGCAGTTCTTC. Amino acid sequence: CASSPDRGGGPAYNEQFF.

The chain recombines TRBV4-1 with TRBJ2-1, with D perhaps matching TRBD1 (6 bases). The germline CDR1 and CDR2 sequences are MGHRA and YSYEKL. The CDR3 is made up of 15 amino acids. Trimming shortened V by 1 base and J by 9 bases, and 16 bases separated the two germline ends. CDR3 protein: CASSQVLAGVFEQFF. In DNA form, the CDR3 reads TGCGCCAGCAGCCAAGTTCTAGCAGGGGTATTTGAGCAGTTCTTC.

The CDR3 DNA sequence: TGTGCCATCAGTGAGTACGGGACAGGGAACACTGAAGCTTTCTTT. Its translation is CAISEYGTGNTEAFF. The chain employs TRBV10-3 and TRBJ1-1, with 8 bases matching TRBD1. With V trimmed by 1 base and J by 1 base, 2 bases remained unmatched. Germline-derived CDR1 and CDR2 are ENHRY and SYGVKD. This CDR3 region has 15 residues.